These 10 T cell receptor beta chains were all obtained from the same sample, sequenced in a study of cytomegalovirus exposure and HLA in healthy donors. The data were produced by immunoSEQ multiplex PCR, yet TCRdb's version contains in-frame clones alone and is incomplete. The profile shows roughly 98,000 clones, about 90% of them singletons. The source material was PBMCs. Every receptor here comes from a man aged 18 to 29 in good health and CMV-seropositive.

The V and J genes are TRBV10-3 and TRBJ2-2; TRBD1 matches at 7 bases. V was clipped by 5 bases and J by 4 bases; unmatched bases: 4. Germline-derived CDR1 and CDR2 are ENHRY and SYGVKD. This CDR3 comprises 14 residues. CDR3 DNA sequence: TGTGCCATCAGTTCACAGGGGCCCACCGGGGAGCTGTTTTTT. This sequence encodes CAISSQGPTGELFF.

V gene TRBV27 combines with J gene TRBJ2-7; 9 nucleotides match TRBD1. Germline CDR1 and CDR2: MNHEY and SMNVEV (reference sequence). The CDR3 extends over 14 amino acids. J was trimmed by 2 bases and V by 5 bases; bases with no gene match: 4. The CDR3 sequence: CASSPWDRAYEQYF. The CDR3, as DNA: TGTGCCAGCAGTCCCTGGGACAGGGCCTACGAGCAGTACTTC.

The V call is TRBV4-2, the J call TRBJ2-1; 11 bases are shared with TRBD2. This CDR3 region has 17 residues. Germline CDR1 is LGHNA and CDR2 is YNFKEQ. V was pared by 1 base and J by 8 bases, with 10 bases of the junction left unmatched. The CDR3 is CASSQGYSGGGRDEQFF. Here the CDR3 DNA reads TGTGCCAGCAGCCAAGGCTATAGCGGGGGGGGCCGGGATGAGCAGTTCTTC.

V and J are TRBV27 and TRBJ2-2; the D is unclear. The CDR3 is 14 amino acids. Trimming took off 4 bases at V and 6 bases at J, with 12 bases between the two ends. Germline CDR1 reads MNHEY; CDR2 reads SMNVEV (reference sequence). CDR3 loop: CASSWAKSAGELFF. CDR3 nucleotide sequence: TGTGCCAGCAGTTGGGCTAAGTCCGCCGGGGAGCTGTTTTTT.

This sequence joins TRBV7-2 and TRBJ2-7; D is unclear. The CDR3 runs to 12 residues. Trimming cost V 2 bases and J 2 bases, with 4 bases left between them. Germline V gives CDR1 SGHTA, CDR2 FQGNSA. CDR3 sequence reads: CASSLTAYEQYF. CDR3 DNA: TGTGCCAGCAGCTTAACGGCCTACGAGCAGTACTTC.

The V call is TRBV4-3, the J call TRBJ1-2; TRBD1 matches at 9 bases. The CDR3 has 16 amino acids. CDR1 is LGHNA and CDR2 is YSLEER in the germline V gene. With 1 base clipped from V and 3 bases from J, the junction kept 6 bases outside the gene matches. The CDR3 here is CASSQGVQGADYGYTF. In DNA form, the CDR3 reads TGCGCCAGCAGCCAAGGCGTACAGGGGGCAGACTATGGCTACACCTTC.

The chain recombines TRBV19 with TRBJ2-7; TRBD2 aligns across 9 bases. Germline CDR1 is LNHDA and CDR2 is SQIVND (reference sequence). The CDR3 spans 13 residues. The trim removed 4 bases at V and 7 bases at J, leaving 5 bases unmatched. The chain's CDR3 is CASSNGLAWEQYF. Here the CDR3 DNA reads TGTGCCAGTAGTAACGGACTAGCGTGGGAGCAGTACTTC.

The V gene is TRBV6-5, the J gene TRBJ1-1; the D gene is possibly TRBD1 (6 bases). Germline V gene data show CDR1 as MNHEY and CDR2 as SVGAGI. Trimming took 0 bases from V and 4 from J, leaving 9 bases between them. This CDR3 is built from 14 residues. The CDR3 DNA follows: TGTGCCAGCAGTTACTCGATAGGGGGCACTGAAGCTTTCTTT. As protein: CASSYSIGGTEAFF.

In the case of this clone: Since the CDR3 does not end with the conserved phenylalanine or tryptophan, this likely comes from a read error. The DNA is left out, because the CDR3 cannot be placed on it with certainty; the CDR3 is given as TCRdb lists it. The chain couples TRBV28 to TRBJ2-7; the table names TRBD2, a call not compared with the DNA. CDR1 is MDHEN, CDR2 SYDVKM, per germline. The CDR3 region is 12 residues in length, termini included. The CDR3 sequence: CASSFGLAGEFL.

The CDR3 sequence: CASSSRGQTYNEQFF. CDR3 in DNA: TGTGCCAGCAGCTCTAGGGGGCAGACCTACAATGAGCAGTTCTTC. The chain is built from TRBV11-2 and TRBJ2-1, with TRBD1 matching 7 bases. Germline V CDR1 and CDR2: SGHAT, FQNNGV. The CDR3 has 15 residues. The junction had 5 bases not matched to a gene; V was cut back by 4 bases and J by 2 bases.